This T cell receptor (beta chain) was found in a study of blood T cell repertoires in COVID-19 (dated by TCRdb to the early 2020s). In terms of the full investigation: Samples covering the acute and convalescent phases of COVID-19 were provided by collaborators in the United States, Italy and Spain. The prospective study material was composed of cDNA or gDNA derived from T cells, B-cell-depleted T cells, or PBMCs. The dataset comprised deeply sampled blood TCRbeta repertoires from subjects exposed to, actively infected with, or recovered from COVID-19. The repertoires were released in a freely available public database meant as a resource for research on the immune response to SARS-CoV-2. The samples were drawn from the first 160 participants of the ongoing ImmuneRACE study and from over 950 subjects provided by 6 global collaborators. A de-identified subject ID, COVID-19 status, age in years and sex were almost always included in the sample metadata. Where HLA class I and class II types were available, the types were taken from metadata supplied by the sample provider, not from assay-based typing. Beyond this particular receptor, the publication reports: How much clinical and demographic metadata was included differed by source and by participant, and the metadata was provided uncurated.

V loses 4 bases at its end and J loses 4 bases; junction bases beyond the gene matches: 8. The CDR3, cysteine through phenylalanine, is 16 amino acids long. Solely the CDR3 DNA is kept, with 48 bases framed from the first base. From a lookup of the germline V gene, CDR1 and CDR2 are SGHRS and YFSETQ. Each collaborating institution followed its own protocols to collect whole blood in K2EDTA tubes. For TCRbeta analysis, collaborators shipped samples as frozen whole blood, isolated PBMCs, or DNA extracted from either of those sample types. The immunoSEQ Assay, a bias-controlled multiplex PCR, was used to amplify TCRbeta CDR3 regions from genomic DNA. The published analysis was carried out like this. The number of nucleated cells in each sample was estimated from the amplification of reference gene primers within the assay. To quantify the absolute abundance of each unique TCRbeta CDR3 rearrangement, sequence reads were collapsed and filtered. For each sample, productive Simpson clonality was calculated as the square root of Simpson's diversity index over productive rearrangements. The immuneACCESS repertoire file appears here via TCRdb, limited to in-frame rearrangements. These files lack a portion of the clones; in checked studies, under half of the deficit traces to unresolved V genes, and the cause of the others is not known. The V and J calls and clone size are taken from that table; D and trimming were inferred from the DNA. Across this sample there are 45,000 to 70,000 clones, with over 80% seen only once. The ten biggest clones cover around 7% of the sample.

Of note for this clone: Its antigen is unknown. No much larger clone exists at a distance of one base, and base qualities are not known.

The V and J genes are TRBV5-1 and TRBJ1-1, with 12 bases matching TRBD1. The sample was peripheral blood. The source is a woman in her sixties or seventies with active or convalescent COVID-19. CDR3 reads: CASSPHRDRGRTEAFF. The nucleotide sequence reads TGCGCCAGCAGCCCCCACCGGGACAGGGGGCGCACTGAAGCTTTCTTT.